The subject of this entry is one T cell receptor (beta chain). Its antigen specificity is not known. Qualities for individual bases were not recorded, and no much larger clone is one base off. Whole blood was collected in K2EDTA tubes by collaborating institutions according to the institutions' own protocols. For TCRbeta analysis, collaborator samples were shipped as frozen whole blood, as isolated PBMCs, or as DNA extracted from either sample type. The data were obtained in a study of blood T cell repertoires in COVID-19 (dated by TCRdb to the early 2020s). Notes on the research overall: Samples from collaborators originated in the United States, Italy and Spain and spanned both the acute and convalescent phases of COVID-19. Samples were obtained from the ongoing ImmuneRACE study (first 160 participants) and from approximately 1,200 subjects provided by 6 global collaborators. Where HLA class I and class II types were available, the types were taken from metadata supplied by the sample provider, not from assay-based typing. Nearly every sample came with metadata listing a de-identified subject ID, COVID-19 status, age in years and sex. The repertoires were released in a freely available public database intended as a resource for research on the immune response to SARS-CoV-2. Subjects who had been exposed to COVID-19, were actively infected with it, or had recovered from it provided the deeply sampled blood TCRbeta repertoires that made up the dataset. The material from the prospective study consisted of cDNA or gDNA derived from T cells, B-cell-depleted T cells, or PBMCs.

TCRbeta CDR3 regions were amplified from genomic DNA by means of the immunoSEQ Assay, a bias-controlled multiplex PCR. The original methods were these. Within the assay, amplification of reference gene primers was used to estimate how many nucleated cells each sample contained. Sequence reads were collapsed and filtered to measure the absolute abundance of every unique TCRbeta CDR3 rearrangement. For each sample, productive Simpson clonality was calculated by taking the square root of Simpson's diversity index across productive rearrangements. TCRdb limited this immuneACCESS table to in-frame rearrangements with V and J called. A share of clones is missing; checked studies link under half to unresolved V genes, and the rest is unexplained. Clone size and V and J calls were adopted from that table, with D and trimming inferred from the DNA. This sample holds tens of thousands of clones; approximately 84% were observed only once. Of the sample, about 25% falls within the top ten clones.

Study-wide findings and limitations: Clinical and demographic metadata were provided uncurated, with the amount varying by source and participant.

Via the germline V gene, CDR1 is KGHDR and CDR2 SFDVKD. The V end gives up 2 bases and the J end 6 bases, leaving 0 bases in the junction not matched to a gene. From cysteine to phenylalanine, the CDR3 is 15 amino acids long. The read is trimmed to its CDR3 DNA, 45 bases read in frame from base 1. The receptor's source is a human donor in a cohort sampled during active COVID-19. Rearrangement joined TRBV24-1 to TRBJ2-1, with 13 central nucleotides matching TRBD2. Sequenced material: peripheral blood. The sequenced DNA: TGTGCCACCAGTGATTGGACTAGCGGGAGCAATGAGCAGTTCTTC. This gives the protein CATSDWTSGSNEQFF.